Below are 7 T cell receptor beta chains sequenced from a single sample in a study of blood T cell repertoires in COVID-19. Repertoires were generated with immunoSEQ multiplex PCR, while TCRdb's copy carries only in-frame clones and drops some. There are 99,000 or so clones in the sample; around 90% occur only once, and roughly 6% lies in the top ten. Sequencing was carried out using peripheral blood. The receptors derive from a human donor in a cohort sampled during active COVID-19.

V gene TRBV7-3 combines with J gene TRBJ2-2, with 10 bases fitting TRBD2. Germline V CDR1 and CDR2: SGHTA, FQGTGA. The CDR3 extends over 16 amino acids. The trim removed 5 bases at V and 4 bases at J, leaving 7 bases unmatched. The CDR3 here is CASSPSGGYGTGELFF. Written as DNA, the CDR3 is TGTGCCAGCAGCCCTAGCGGGGGTTATGGCACCGGGGAGCTGTTTTTT.

The chain has TRBV9 and TRBJ2-3, with TRBD2 matching 10 bases. This CDR3 has 17 residues. V shed 3 bases, J shed 2 bases, and the junction held 9 bases outside the gene matches. CDR1 and CDR2 from the germline V gene are SGDLS and YYNGEE. The CDR3 region is CASSAYRTSGNTDTQYF. DNA of the CDR3: TGTGCCAGCAGCGCCTATAGGACTAGCGGAAACACAGATACGCAGTATTTT.

The V call is TRBV3-1 (or the pseudogene TRBV3-2), the J call TRBJ1-1; 7 bases match TRBD1. Germline V lookup: CDR1 LGHDT, CDR2 YNNKEL (reference sequence). The ends lost 3 bases at V and 4 bases at J; junction bases unmatched: 5. The CDR3 length is 14 residues. CDR3 sequence: CASSQTGSSTEAFF. The CDR3 region has the DNA TGTGCCAGCAGCCAGACAGGGTCGAGCACTGAAGCTTTCTTT.

The chain carries TRBV7-8 and TRBJ1-6; 10 bases match TRBD1. V was pared by 8 bases and J by 5 bases, with 9 bases of the junction left unmatched. Germline CDR1 SGHVS, CDR2 FQNEAQ. The CDR3 totals 16 residues. Here the CDR3 reads CASSGTGAANNSPLHF. The CDR3 DNA sequence: TGTGCCAGCTCCGGGACAGGGGCGGCGAATAATTCACCCCTCCACTTT.

This clone was counted once. The V call is TRBV6-4, the J call TRBJ1-2, with 8 bases aligning to TRBD1. Germline V lookup: CDR1 MRHNA, CDR2 SNTAGT. The trim removed 6 bases at V and 7 bases at J, leaving 10 bases unmatched. This CDR3 is built from 14 residues. The CDR3 is CASRIDRGYGGYTF. DNA for the CDR3: TGTGCCAGCAGGATAGACAGGGGCTACGGTGGCTACACCTTC.

The genes are TRBV6-5 and TRBJ1-1; D is undetermined. V was clipped by 4 bases and J by 1 base, with 13 bases between them. Per germline, CDR1 MNHEY and CDR2 SVGAGI. The CDR3 length is 15 residues. CDR3 region: CASSSTMRRNTEAFF. CDR3 nucleotide sequence: TGTGCCAGCAGTTCGACTATGAGAAGGAACACTGAAGCTTTCTTT.

V and J are TRBV30 and TRBJ1-1; D is unclear. Trimming cost V 2 bases and J 0 bases, with 13 bases left between them. Germline assignment: CDR1 GTSNPN and CDR2 SVGIG (reference sequence). The CDR3 contains 15 residues. The CDR3 DNA is TGTGCCTGGAGTTCAAACAGATTCATGAACACTGAAGCTTTCTTT. It codes for CAWSSNRFMNTEAFF. The full variable domain, its missing parts supplied by reference TRBV30 and TRBJ1-1, is SQTIHQWPATLVQPVGSPLSLECTVEGTSNPNLYWYRQAAGRGLQLLFYSVGIGQISSEVPQNLSASRPQDRQFILSSKKLLLSDSGFYLCAWSSNRFMNTEAFFGQGTRLTVV.